This T cell receptor (beta chain) was sequenced in a study of T cell repertoires in cytomegalovirus infection (dated by TCRdb to between 2019 and 2020). Regarding the study in general: Peptide stimulations targeted recently identified HLA-C-restricted CMV epitopes, whose presentation resists viral immunomodulation, together with well-studied HLA-B-restricted epitopes. Donor HLA type was relevant to the analysis, as public TCR beta signatures indicated carriage of CMV infection together with the matching HLA type.

Study-level results and caveats: Cumulative frequency of public TCR beta family members discriminated carriers of CMV infection plus the relevant HLA type in this cohort and an independent roughly 320-donor cohort. In the ex vivo response, HLA-C-restricted CMV-specific TCR beta clonotypes were dominant, and in two of eight donors the single most frequent clonotype came from this HLA-C-restricted group.

In regard to this clonotype: The antigen this receptor binds is unknown. Base qualities are not at hand, and no much larger clone is one base apart.

Taken from the germline V gene (reference sequence), the CDR1 and CDR2 loops are SGHNT and YYREEE. The CDR3 has 14 amino acids, counting the end cysteine and phenylalanine. The read is trimmed to its CDR3 DNA, 42 bases read in frame from base 1. A distance of 10 bases separates the germline ends of V and J, which lose 0 bases and 7 bases respectively. TCRdb records Illumina HiSeq 1500 as the sequencer. TCRdb reprocessed the public reads (quality trimming at Q25 with fastp, clone calling with MiXCR) and kept in-frame beta chains. Each entry merges the rows of one CDR3 protein and shows their most common DNA and genes. Counted in this sample were about 900,000 distinct CDR3 sequences; around 30% of them appeared once. The ten largest clones take up roughly 13% of the sample. In the paper's terms, the treatment or condition label means: in vitro stimulation with specific CMV peptide epitopes to enrich CMV-specific T cells.

Sequencing used cultured CD8+ T cells from PBMCs, obtained from culture after CMV antigen stimulation. The receptor chain draws on TRBV5-4 and TRBJ2-2; 7 matching bases give a weak D call of TRBD2. The source of this sequence is a human donor in good health (CMV status not recorded). Some clones in this sample may be carry-over from other donors' samples. The DNA is TGTGCCAGCAGCTTGGGGGGGGGCATCGGGGAGCTGTTTTTT. The resulting protein is CASSLGGGIGELFF.